The present T cell receptor beta chain was sequenced within a study of blood T cell repertoires in COVID-19. Profiling relied on immunoSEQ multiplex PCR, and the TCRdb table lists in-frame clones only, not all of them. Among approximately 210,000 clones, 88% were seen once, and the ten largest hold approximately 1.6%. Note on this clone: Other nucleotide sequences from this sample produce the same CDR3.

V shed 3 bases and J shed 4 bases, with 9 bases lying between them. CDR3 length: 13 residues. Germline assignment: CDR1 SGHAT and CDR2 FQNNGV. The chain links TRBV11-2 to TRBJ2-5; possible D gene TRBD1, 6 bases. The origin of this receptor is a man aged 65 to 85 with acute or convalescent COVID-19. Sequencing was carried out using peripheral blood. Written as DNA, the CDR3 is TGTGCCAGCAGCTTGGGGGCCAGAGAGACCCAGTACTTC. Its protein product is CASSLGARETQYF.